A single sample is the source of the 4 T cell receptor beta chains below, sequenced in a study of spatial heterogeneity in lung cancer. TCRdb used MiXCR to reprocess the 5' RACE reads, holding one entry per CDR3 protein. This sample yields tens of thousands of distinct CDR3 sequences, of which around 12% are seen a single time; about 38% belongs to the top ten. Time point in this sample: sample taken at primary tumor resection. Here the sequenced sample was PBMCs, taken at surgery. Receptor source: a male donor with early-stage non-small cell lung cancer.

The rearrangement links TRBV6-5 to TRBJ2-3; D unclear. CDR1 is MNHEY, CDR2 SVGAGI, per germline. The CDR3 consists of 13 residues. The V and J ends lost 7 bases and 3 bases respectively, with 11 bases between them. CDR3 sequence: CASNRARTDTQYF. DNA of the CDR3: TGTGCCAGCAATCGGGCCCGGACAGATACGCAGTATTTT.

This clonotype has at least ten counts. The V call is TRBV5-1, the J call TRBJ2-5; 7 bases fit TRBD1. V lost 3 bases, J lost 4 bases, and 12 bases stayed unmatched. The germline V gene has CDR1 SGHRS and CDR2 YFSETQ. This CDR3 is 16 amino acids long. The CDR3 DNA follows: TGCGCCAGCAGCTCCGGGACAGTCGGATTTGGAGAGACCCAGTACTTC. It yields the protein CASSSGTVGFGETQYF.

CDR3 region: CASSTSSGSPDTQYF. The DNA for the CDR3 is TGTGCCAGCAGCACCTCGAGCGGGAGTCCAGATACGCAGTATTTT. The chain combines TRBV4-2 with TRBJ2-3, with 8 bases matching TRBD2. V lost 5 bases, J lost 4 bases, and 8 bases stayed unmatched. This CDR3 spans 15 amino acids. Looked up from germline, CDR1 is LGHNA and CDR2 is YNFKEQ.

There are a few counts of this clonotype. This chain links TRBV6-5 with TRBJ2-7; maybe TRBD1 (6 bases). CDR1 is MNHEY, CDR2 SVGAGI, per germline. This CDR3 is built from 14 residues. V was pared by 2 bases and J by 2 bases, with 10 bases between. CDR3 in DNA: TGTGCCAGCAGTTACCGGGACAACCCCTACGAGCAGTACTTC. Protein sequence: CASSYRDNPYEQYF.